Detailed here is one T cell receptor (beta chain). Those enrolled in Seattle joined during active infection and were followed longitudinally afterward. The sample originates from a study of blood T cell repertoires in COVID-19. Study in general: The analysed material was cDNA or gDNA that came from T cells, B-cell-depleted T cells, or PBMCs.

The germline V and J ends were trimmed by 7 bases and 0 bases, with 9 bases remaining between them. Germline V CDR1 and CDR2: SGHTA, FQGNSA. CDR3 length equals 13 residues. The method was immunoSEQ multiplex PCR; TCRdb's version includes in-frame clones alone and lacks a portion of them. The data contain some 220,000 clones, almost 85% of them singletons. Input material: peripheral blood. This rearrangement joins TRBV7-2 to TRBJ1-1, with D uncertain. This TCR came from a woman in her 70s with COVID-19, enrolled during active disease. The CDR3 loop is CASTFLLNTEAFF. The CDR3 DNA follows: TGTGCCAGCACTTTCCTATTGAACACTGAAGCTTTCTTT.